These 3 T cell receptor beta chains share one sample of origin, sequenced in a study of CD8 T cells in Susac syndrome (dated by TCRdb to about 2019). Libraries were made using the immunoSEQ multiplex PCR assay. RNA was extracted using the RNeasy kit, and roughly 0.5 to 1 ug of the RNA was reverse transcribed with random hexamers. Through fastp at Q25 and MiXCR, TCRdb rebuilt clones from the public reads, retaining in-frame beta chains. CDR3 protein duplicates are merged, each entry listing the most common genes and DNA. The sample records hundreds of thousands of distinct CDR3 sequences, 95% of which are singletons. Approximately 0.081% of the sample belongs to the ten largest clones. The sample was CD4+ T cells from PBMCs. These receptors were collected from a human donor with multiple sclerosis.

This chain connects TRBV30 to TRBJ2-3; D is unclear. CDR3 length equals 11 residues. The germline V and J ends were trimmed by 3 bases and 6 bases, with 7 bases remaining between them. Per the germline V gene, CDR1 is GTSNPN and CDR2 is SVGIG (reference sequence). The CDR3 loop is CAWSVGDTQYF. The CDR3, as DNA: TGTGCCTGGAGCGTTGGGGATACGCAGTATTTT.

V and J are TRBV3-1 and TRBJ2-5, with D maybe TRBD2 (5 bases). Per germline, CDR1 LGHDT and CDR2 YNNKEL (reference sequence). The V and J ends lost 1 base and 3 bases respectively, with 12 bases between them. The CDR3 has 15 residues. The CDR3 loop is CASSQVGDYKETQYF. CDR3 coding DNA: TGTGCCAGCAGCCAAGTCGGGGATTACAAAGAGACCCAGTACTTC.

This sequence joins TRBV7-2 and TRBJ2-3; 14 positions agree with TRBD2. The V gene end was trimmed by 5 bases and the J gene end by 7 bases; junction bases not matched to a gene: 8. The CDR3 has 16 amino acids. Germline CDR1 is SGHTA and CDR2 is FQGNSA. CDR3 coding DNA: TGTGCCAGCAGCCTCGGACTAGCGGGGGGCCGAAATACGCAGTATTTT. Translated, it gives CASSLGLAGGRNTQYF.